These 10 T cell receptor beta chains share one sample of origin, sequenced in a study of CD8 T cells in Susac syndrome (dated by TCRdb to the late 2010s). Receptor libraries were prepared by the immunoSEQ multiplex PCR assay. RNA was extracted using the RNeasy kit, and roughly 0.45 to 1 ug of the RNA was reverse transcribed with random hexamers. In TCRdb, the public reads were trimmed at Q25 with fastp and aligned with MiXCR, with productive beta chains retained. Each entry is one CDR3 protein sequence, shown with its most common DNA and genes. Recorded for this sample are about 300,000 distinct CDR3 sequences; 75% to 85% of them occurred a single time. Jointly, the top ten make up 0.21% of the sample. Sequenced sample: CD8+ T cells from PBMCs. Every receptor here comes from a human donor with multiple sclerosis.

The CDR3, as DNA: TGTGCCAGTACCCCTGCCGCGGGAGGTTCCTACGAGCAGTACTTC. This sequence encodes CASTPAAGGSYEQYF. V usage is TRBV19 and J usage is TRBJ2-7; TRBD2 matches 8 bases. The length of the CDR3 is 15 residues. The J segment lost 1 base and the V segment lost 7 bases, leaving 9 bases of the junction unmatched. Germline assignment: CDR1 LNHDA and CDR2 SQIVND (reference sequence).

The chain joins TRBV5-1 to TRBJ1-1; perhaps TRBD1 as D (5 bases). V was cut by 4 bases and J by 0 bases, with 25 bases left in between. The CDR3 runs 19 residues. Germline lookup yields CDR1 SGHRS and CDR2 YFSETQ. The CDR3 here is CASSALRTGTHSMNTEAFF. Written as DNA, the CDR3 is TGCGCCAGCAGCGCACTTCGAACAGGAACTCACTCCATGAACACTGAAGCTTTCTTT. The full variable domain, its missing parts supplied by reference TRBV5-1 and TRBJ1-1, is KAGVTQTPRYLIKTRGQQVTLSCSPISGHRSVSWYQQTPGQGLQFLFEYFSETQRNKGNFPGRFSGRQFSNSRSEMNVSTLELGDSALYLCASSALRTGTHSMNTEAFFGQGTRLTVV.

The CDR3 nucleotides are TGTGCCAGCAGTGAAGCCGGGGGAGGTCGCACAGATACGCAGTATTTT. It encodes CASSEAGGGRTDTQYF. V gene TRBV6-1 combines with J gene TRBJ2-3; TRBD2 might be the D (6 bases). The CDR3 is made up of 16 amino acids. Trimming left V 0 bases short and J 1 base short, with 11 bases between. CDR1 and CDR2 (germline): MNHNS, SASEGT.

V and J are TRBV6-2 or TRBV6-3 and TRBJ2-7; 7 nucleotides line up with TRBD1. CDR3 length equals 15 residues. Germline-derived CDR1 and CDR2 are MNHEY and SVGEGT. V was pared by 5 bases and J by 3 bases, with 10 bases of the junction left unmatched. CDR3 DNA sequence: TGTGCCAGCAGTACCCAGACAGGGACCTTCTACGAGCAGTACTTC. Amino acids: CASSTQTGTFYEQYF.

The chain recombines TRBV7-2 with TRBJ1-1; D gene unclear. V was cut by 5 bases and J by 0 bases, with 10 bases left in between. This CDR3 is built from 14 residues. CDR1 SGHTA and CDR2 FQGNSA come from the germline V gene. The CDR3 coding sequence is TGTGCCAGCAGCCCCAACACTATGAACACTGAAGCTTTCTTT. Residues: CASSPNTMNTEAFF.

The J gene is TRBJ2-1, the V gene TRBV28; D gene unclear. This CDR3 is built from 17 residues. From germline, CDR1 is MDHEN and CDR2 SYDVKM. V lost 8 bases and J 0 bases, leaving 20 bases between the germline ends. The CDR3 coding sequence is TGTGCCAGCCTAACTCAATCTGACAAGGACTCCTACAATGAGCAGTTCTTC. The encoded protein is CASLTQSDKDSYNEQFF.

This sequence joins TRBV9 and TRBJ1-3, with D perhaps matching TRBD1 (5 bases). This CDR3 is 15 amino acids long. Between the trimmed V and J ends, which lost 4 bases and 6 bases, there was a span of 17 bases. Germline CDR1 reads SGDLS; CDR2 reads YYNGEE. CDR3 bases: TGTGCCAGCAGCCTCCCGGGCAGGGCTGAAAACACCATATATTTT. Translated: CASSLPGRAENTIYF.

In nucleotides, the CDR3 is TGTGCCAGCAGCTTAGGACTAGCGGGAGACAGGTCCTACGAGCAGTACTTC. It encodes CASSLGLAGDRSYEQYF. J is TRBJ2-7 and V is TRBV7-9, with 12 bases identical to TRBD2. V shed 1 base and J 1 base; nucleotides not matched to a gene: 5. This CDR3 comprises 17 residues. Germline CDR1 is SEHNR and CDR2 is FQNEAQ (reference sequence).

The chain employs TRBV4-2 and TRBJ1-5; D possibly corresponds to TRBD1 (5 bases). Germline CDR1 reads LGHNA; CDR2 reads YNFKEQ. This CDR3 contains 16 residues. Trimming took 0 bases from V and 5 from J, leaving 14 bases between them. The CDR3 DNA reads TGTGCCAGCAGCCAAGATCGCGGGGGTAGTGATCAGCCCCAGCATTTT. Encoded protein: CASSQDRGGSDQPQHF.

DNA of the CDR3: TGCAGTGCTAGAGGGACTAGCGCGTCCTACGAGCAGTACTTC. It translates to CSARGTSASYEQYF. The rearrangement joins TRBV20-1 to TRBJ2-7, with TRBD2 identical over 9 bases. This CDR3 contains 14 residues. Germline CDR1 is DFQATT and CDR2 is SNEGSKA (reference sequence). Losses at the gene ends were 1 base for V and 1 base for J; bases not matched to a gene: 2.